The 13 T cell receptor beta chains given below trace back to one sample, sequenced in a study of blood T cell repertoires in COVID-19. The protocol was immunoSEQ multiplex PCR, while the TCRdb copy is restricted to in-frame clones and leaves out a portion. The table records approximately 230,000 clones, around 90% of them present only once. The specimen was PBMCs or T cells enriched from blood (not recorded which). The source of these receptors is a woman in her 30s with acute COVID-19.

The chain carries TRBV7-6 and TRBJ1-4, with D tentatively TRBD1 (6 bases). The CDR3 sequence is 15 residues long. Looked up from germline, CDR1 is SGHVS and CDR2 is FNYEAQ. V lost 5 bases and J lost 8, with 18 bases in between. This CDR3 is CASSATGSKGEKLFF. Here the CDR3 DNA reads TGTGCCAGCAGCGCAACAGGGAGTAAAGGGGAAAAACTGTTTTTT.

CDR3: CATSGGQGADTGELFF. CDR3 bases: TGTGCCACCAGTGGGGGACAGGGGGCTGATACCGGGGAGCTGTTTTTT. The chain employs TRBV24-1 and TRBJ2-2; 12 bases line up with TRBD1. The CDR3 contains 16 residues. Per germline, CDR1 KGHDR and CDR2 SFDVKD. J was trimmed by 5 bases and V by 5 bases; bases with no gene match: 5.

V is TRBV28 and J is TRBJ2-1; 8 bases map to TRBD1. CDR3 length equals 19 residues. The germline gives CDR1 MDHEN, CDR2 SYDVKM. V lost 1 base and J lost 9; bases outside the gene matches: 20. The CDR3 loop is CASSLYDVGGGRGLGEQFF. The CDR3 DNA reads TGTGCCAGCAGTTTATATGACGTTGGGGGAGGCAGGGGGCTTGGTGAGCAGTTCTTC.

The chain carries TRBV5-4 and TRBJ2-1, with 11 nucleotides matching TRBD1. Germline V CDR1 and CDR2: SGHNT, YYREEE (reference sequence). V shed 4 bases and J 8 bases; nucleotides not matched to a gene: 5. The CDR3 has 14 residues. The CDR3 reads CASSRTGGSDEQFF. The CDR3, as DNA: TGTGCCAGCAGCAGGACAGGGGGCAGCGATGAGCAGTTCTTC.

The chain couples TRBV6-5 to TRBJ2-2; the D gene is possibly TRBD2 (6 bases). In germline, CDR1 is MNHEY, CDR2 SVGAGI. The CDR3 is made up of 13 amino acids. V lost 8 bases and J 0 bases, leaving 7 bases between the germline ends. As DNA, the CDR3 is TGTGCCAGCTGCGGGGCGAACACCGGGGAGCTGTTTTTT. This gives the protein CASCGANTGELFF.

This chain joins TRBV13 and TRBJ1-2; 12 positions agree with TRBD1. This CDR3 spans 17 amino acids. The V and J ends lost 4 bases and 4 bases, in that order; junction bases with no gene match: 10. Looked up from germline, CDR1 is PRHDT and CDR2 is FYEKMQ (reference sequence). CDR3 bases: TGTGCCAGCAGCTCCGGGACAGGGGGCGGGTTGGGCTATGGCTACACCTTC. Translated: CASSSGTGGGLGYGYTF. Using reference TRBV13 and TRBJ1-2 for the parts outside the CDR3, the full variable domain is AAGVIQSPRHLIKEKRETATLKCYPIPRHDTVYWYQQGPGQDPQFLISFYEKMQSDKGSIPDRFSAQQFSDYHSELNMSSLELGDSALYFCASSSGTGGGLGYGYTFGSGTRLTVV.

The chain links TRBV4-1 to TRBJ1-1; D unclear. The CDR3 has 13 amino acids. V gave up 2 bases and J gave up 3 bases, with 7 bases separating them. Germline CDR1 and CDR2: MGHRA and YSYEKL. The CDR3 here is CASSQPADTEAFF. The CDR3 DNA follows: TGCGCCAGCAGCCAACCGGCGGACACTGAAGCTTTCTTT.

This clone was seen once. The chain links TRBV24-1 to TRBJ1-3; 7 positions match TRBD1. Looked up from germline, CDR1 is KGHDR and CDR2 is SFDVKD. J was trimmed by 0 bases and V by 1 base; bases with no gene match: 20. The CDR3 totals 22 residues. CDR3 nucleotides: TGTGCCACCAGTGATTTAGCCCTCGACAGGGCACGCTTGGGGTACTCTGGAAACACCATATATTTT. Translated: CATSDLALDRARLGYSGNTIYF.

The V and J genes are TRBV6-6 and TRBJ1-5; possible D gene TRBD1, 6 bases. CDR1 and CDR2 (germline): MNHNY, SVGAGI (reference sequence). The CDR3 consists of 16 residues. Trimming took 2 bases from V and 4 from J, leaving 15 bases between them. CDR3 amino acids: CASSYPGRGPNQPQHF. DNA for the CDR3: TGTGCCAGCAGTTACCCCGGCAGGGGACCTAATCAGCCCCAGCATTTT.

The chain uses TRBV10-1 and TRBJ1-6; 8 bases match TRBD1. V lost 9 bases, J lost 14 bases, and 12 bases stayed unmatched. There are 13 residues in the CDR3. Per the germline V gene, CDR1 is WNHNN and CDR2 is SYGVQD (reference sequence). As DNA, the CDR3 is TGCGCCAGGACAGGGGCTCCCATTCTGGCCCTCCACTTT. This translates into CARTGAPILALHF.

The genes are TRBV28 and TRBJ2-1; TRBD1 agrees at 10 bases. CDR3 size: 15 residues. Germline-derived CDR1 and CDR2 are MDHEN and SYDVKM. With V trimmed by 8 bases and J by 6 bases, 10 bases remained unmatched. CDR3 region: CASGTGVGQPNEQFF. DNA for the CDR3: TGTGCCAGCGGGACAGGGGTCGGCCAGCCCAATGAGCAGTTCTTC. Combining the CDR3 with reference TRBV28 and TRBJ2-1 gives the whole variable domain DVKVTQSSRYLVKRTGEKVFLECVQDMDHENMFWYRQDPGLGLRLIYFSYDVKMKEKGDIPEGYSVSREKKERFSLILESASTNQTSMYLCASGTGVGQPNEQFFGPGTRLTVL.

The CDR3 bases are TGTGCCAGCAGTTTAGTGGACAGGGTGACTGAAGCTTTCTTT. It yields the protein CASSLVDRVTEAFF. The chain recombines TRBV28 with TRBJ1-1, with 8 bases lining up with TRBD1. V lost 2 bases to trimming and J lost 5 bases; unmatched junction nucleotides: 4. The germline CDR1 and CDR2 sequences are MDHEN and SYDVKM. This CDR3 contains 14 residues.

The V and J genes are TRBV13 and TRBJ2-6, with D perhaps TRBD1 (5 bases). Per the germline V gene, CDR1 is PRHDT and CDR2 is FYEKMQ (reference sequence). Trimming took off 5 bases at V and 0 bases at J, with 11 bases between the two ends. This CDR3 contains 16 residues. CDR3 amino acids: CASSPFRDSGANVLTF. CDR3 nucleotides: TGTGCCAGCAGCCCATTCAGGGACTCTGGGGCCAACGTCCTGACTTTC.